The sequence of this TCR beta chain was determined in a study of blood T cell repertoires in COVID-19. In the study overall: Acute and convalescent COVID-19 samples came from the United States, Italy and Spain.

The CDR3 loop spans 15 amino acids. Germline V lookup: CDR1 MNHNY, CDR2 SVGAGI (reference sequence). The J segment lost 4 bases and the V segment lost 0 bases, leaving 3 bases of the junction unmatched. Cohort 3 donors counted as recovered after two negative PCRs, clearance, or resolved symptoms. The assay was immunoSEQ multiplex PCR, and TCRdb's table has in-frame clones only and misses some. The sample includes roughly 320,000 clones, 70% to 90% of them seen just once. This receptor was obtained from a young man who had recovered from COVID-19. V and J are TRBV6-6 and TRBJ1-1; 9 bases align to TRBD1. The sample was PBMCs or T cells enriched from blood (not recorded which). In nucleotides, the CDR3 is TGTGCCAGCAGTTACTCACAGGGGGCAAGCACTGAAGCTTTCTTT. This translates into CASSYSQGASTEAFF.